This TCR beta chain was identified during a study of graft-versus-host responses after intestinal transplantation. Study overall: In this cohort, recipients had multivisceral, liver-intestinal, or isolated intestinal transplants. Tacrolimus and steroids were given for two to three years to all recipients after anti-thymocyte globulin induction. The study, taken as a whole, reports: High graft-versus-host to host-versus-graft T cell clonal ratios marked allografts of patients with graft-donor macrochimerism. Among recipient marrow samples, GvH clones were found; some appeared first in ileum or blood.

This CDR3 spans 14 amino acids. Germline V gives CDR1 SEHNR, CDR2 FQNEAQ (reference sequence). The J segment lost 5 bases and the V segment lost 5 bases, leaving 6 bases of the junction unmatched. Data came from immunoSEQ multiplex PCR; TCRdb stores just in-frame clones and leaves some out. The sample lists tens of thousands of clones, less than 95% occurring once. For this clone: Its specificity is unknown.

This chain joins TRBV7-9 and TRBJ2-7, with 10 bases aligning to TRBD1. The sample was unstimulated CD8+ T cells sorted from spleen or lymph node cells, taken before intestinal transplant. The origin of this receptor is a human donor who received an intestinal transplant. The CDR3 coding sequence is TGTGCCAGCAGCACAAGGGACAGGGGTCACGAGCAGTACTTC. As protein: CASSTRDRGHEQYF.